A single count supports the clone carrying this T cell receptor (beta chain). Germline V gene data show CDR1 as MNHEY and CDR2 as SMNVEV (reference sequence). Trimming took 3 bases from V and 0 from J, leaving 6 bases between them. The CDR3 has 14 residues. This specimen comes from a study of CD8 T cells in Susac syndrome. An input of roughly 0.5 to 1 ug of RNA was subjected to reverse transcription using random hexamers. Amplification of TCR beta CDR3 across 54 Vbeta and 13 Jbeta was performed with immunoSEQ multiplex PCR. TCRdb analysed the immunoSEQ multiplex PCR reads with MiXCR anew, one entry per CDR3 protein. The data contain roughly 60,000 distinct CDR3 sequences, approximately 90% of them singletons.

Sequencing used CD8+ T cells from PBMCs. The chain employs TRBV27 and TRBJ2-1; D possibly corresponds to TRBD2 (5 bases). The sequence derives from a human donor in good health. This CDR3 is CASSFRGSYNEQFF. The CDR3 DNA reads TGTGCCAGCAGTTTCCGGGGCTCCTACAATGAGCAGTTCTTC.